These 22 T cell receptor beta chains came from one sample sequenced in a study of T cells in Graves' hyperthyroidism and ophthalmopathy. TCR beta CDR3 sequences were amplified from RNA transcripts. Primed by the HTBI set, a first-round RT-PCR was run on the TCR CDR3. TCRdb used MiXCR to reprocess the multiplex PCR reads, holding one entry per CDR3 protein. The table records hundreds of thousands of distinct CDR3 sequences, roughly 14% of them present only once. Sequencing was done on a sample of blood. The receptor set was obtained from a woman between 35 and 50 years old with Graves' ophthalmopathy.

A remark on this clonotype: In this CDR3 the conserved last residue, phenylalanine or tryptophan, is missing, so a read error is likely. No DNA is shown, since the ends of the CDR3 on it are uncertain; the CDR3 is the one TCRdb lists. The J gene is TRBJ2-7, the V gene TRBV7-2; the D call of TRBD2 is as the table states it, not checked on the DNA. Germline CDR1 reads SGHTA; CDR2 reads FQGNSA. The length of the CDR3 is 15 amino acids, counting both ends. The CDR3 loop is CASSIRLAGDFSPSL.

This clonotype occurred many times. This chain joins TRBV6-5 and TRBJ1-2; D remains unclear. Trimming stripped 1 base from V and 2 bases from J, with 14 bases between. Germline V gene sequence: CDR1 MNHEY, CDR2 SVGAGI. The CDR3 sequence is 16 residues long. The CDR3: CASSYFVGVANYGYTF. The CDR3 DNA sequence: TGTGCCAGCAGTTACTTTGTCGGCGTCGCCAACTATGGCTACACCTTC.

The chain employs TRBV20-1 and TRBJ2-5; 10 bases fit TRBD2. The CDR3 consists of 15 residues. CDR1 DFQATT and CDR2 SNEGSKA come from the germline V gene (reference sequence). V lost 3 bases and J lost 4; bases outside the gene matches: 8. The CDR3 bases are TGCAGTGCTAGGGACCTAGCGGGAGCGTCAGAGACCCAGTACTTC. It codes for CSARDLAGASETQYF.

This clonotype occurred a few times. This chain connects TRBV24-1 to TRBJ2-7; D not certain. The germline CDR1 and CDR2 sequences are KGHDR and SFDVKD. CDR3 length: 14 residues. V was clipped by 4 bases and J by 3 bases, with 12 bases between them. Here the CDR3 DNA reads TGTGCCACCAGTGACAAGGACGTCGGCTACGAGCAGTACTTC. Its protein product is CATSDKDVGYEQYF.

This clonotype was observed at least ten times. The V gene is TRBV6-2 or TRBV6-3, the J gene TRBJ1-1; 8 nucleotides match TRBD1. CDR1 MNHEY and CDR2 SVGEGT come from the germline V gene. J lost 4 bases, V lost 4 bases, and 2 bases had no gene match. This CDR3 comprises 13 residues. CDR3 DNA sequence: TGTGCCAGCAGTTCACAGGGGGTCACTGAAGCTTTCTTT. Its protein product is CASSSQGVTEAFF.

This clonotype appeared many times. The chain uses TRBV15 and TRBJ1-1; D unresolved. Looked up from germline, CDR1 is LNHNV and CDR2 is YYDKDF (reference sequence). Trimming stripped 5 bases from V and 4 bases from J, with 8 bases between. The CDR3 consists of 12 residues. The CDR3 here is CATSYKFTEAFF. The DNA of the CDR3 is TGTGCCACCAGCTACAAGTTCACTGAAGCTTTCTTT.

Ten or more counts support this clonotype. The V and J genes are TRBV28 and TRBJ2-7, with TRBD1 as a possible D gene (6 bases). Per the germline V gene, CDR1 is MDHEN and CDR2 is SYDVKM. The ends were cut back, 6 bases at V and 2 bases at J, with 11 bases in the middle. This CDR3 is built from 13 residues. The CDR3: CASSQQGPYEQYF. The CDR3 nucleotides are TGTGCCAGCAGCCAACAGGGACCCTACGAGCAGTACTTC.

The sample holds many counts of this clonotype. This sequence joins TRBV19 and TRBJ2-7, with D unclear. The germline CDR1 and CDR2 sequences are LNHDA and SQIVND (reference sequence). The CDR3 contains 13 residues. Trimming cost V 9 bases and J 5 bases, with 17 bases left between them. CDR3 loop: CASGDSGWNEQYF. CDR3 in DNA: TGTGCCAGCGGAGACTCCGGCTGGAACGAGCAGTACTTC.

This clonotype showed up many times. The V call is TRBV6-2 or TRBV6-3, the J call TRBJ2-7; D call uncertain. Trimming cost V 5 bases and J 7 bases, with 18 bases left between them. Germline CDR1 is MNHEY and CDR2 is SVGEGT. This CDR3 comprises 14 residues. CDR3 residues: CASSPPGLRWEQYF. The CDR3 DNA is TGTGCCAGCAGTCCGCCAGGTCTTCGGTGGGAGCAGTACTTC.

The CDR3 DNA follows: TGTGCCAGCAGCGTAGCGACTCCCAGTAACACCGGGGAGCTGTTTTTT. Its translation: CASSVATPSNTGELFF. The chain links TRBV9 to TRBJ2-2; no clear D. There are 16 residues in the CDR3. From germline, CDR1 is SGDLS and CDR2 YYNGEE. V gave up 0 bases and J gave up 2 bases, with 11 bases separating them.

Ten or more counts support this clonotype. This chain's CDR3 is CSARSLAASYEQYF. CDR3 sequence (DNA): TGCAGTGCTAGATCTCTAGCGGCCTCCTACGAGCAGTACTTC. The chain employs TRBV20-1 and TRBJ2-7, with 7 bases fitting TRBD2. Germline CDR1 and CDR2: DFQATT and SNEGSKA (reference sequence). J was trimmed by 0 bases and V by 2 bases; bases with no gene match: 4. This CDR3 is built from 14 residues.

The sample holds many counts of this clonotype. The rearrangement joins TRBV13 to TRBJ2-7; D may be TRBD1 (6 bases). The germline CDR1 and CDR2 sequences are PRHDT and FYEKMQ (reference sequence). Trimming left V 4 bases short and J 1 base short, with 11 bases between. The CDR3 runs to 14 residues. The CDR3 reads CASSSGVPSYEQYF. The CDR3 nucleotides read TGTGCCAGCAGCTCAGGGGTCCCATCCTACGAGCAGTACTTC. Variable domain in full (rest from reference TRBV13 and TRBJ2-7): AAGVIQSPRHLIKEKRETATLKCYPIPRHDTVYWYQQGPGQDPQFLISFYEKMQSDKGSIPDRFSAQQFSDYHSELNMSSLELGDSALYFCASSSGVPSYEQYFGPGTRLTVT.

The chain links TRBV11-1 to TRBJ2-7; possible D gene TRBD2, 6 bases. V was trimmed by 4 bases and J by 0 bases, leaving 16 bases between them. The CDR3 is 16 residues long. The germline V gene encodes CDR1 SGHAT and CDR2 FQDESV (reference sequence). For the CDR3, the DNA is TGTGCCAGCAGCTCCCCGGGCGGGGTTGTCTCCTACGAGCAGTACTTC. Translation: CASSSPGGVVSYEQYF.

The table lists this clonotype with many counts. V and J are TRBV6-2 or TRBV6-3 and TRBJ2-5, with 9 positions matching TRBD1. CDR1 and CDR2 from the germline V gene are MNHEY and SVGEGT. Trimming took 4 bases from V and 1 from J; bases not matched to a gene: 19. The CDR3 has 20 amino acids. CDR3 in DNA: TGTGCCAGCAGTTCTAATCCCGGGACAGGGATTAGGGGTGTCCAAGAGACCCAGTACTTC. Its translation: CASSSNPGTGIRGVQETQYF.

A few counts support this clonotype. This chain joins TRBV19 and TRBJ1-2; TRBD1 matches 10 bases. V lost 7 bases to trimming and J lost 5 bases; unmatched junction nucleotides: 4. The CDR3 sequence is 13 residues long. Germline CDR1 reads LNHDA; CDR2 reads SQIVND (reference sequence). The CDR3 sequence: CASTGQGLYGYTF. In DNA, the CDR3 is TGTGCCAGTACGGGACAGGGGCTGTATGGCTACACCTTC.

The chain has TRBV14 and TRBJ2-2; 7 bases are a match to TRBD1. The CDR3 covers 15 residues. V gave up 4 bases and J gave up 4 bases; unmatched junction bases: 6. The germline V gene has CDR1 SGHDN and CDR2 FVKESK. The DNA of the CDR3 is TGTGCCAGCAGCCGGTACAGGGGAGTCACCGGGGAGCTGTTTTTT. Its translation is CASSRYRGVTGELFF.

The table lists this clonotype with many counts. V usage is TRBV4-3 and J usage is TRBJ2-7; D remains unclear. This CDR3 has 15 residues. The V gene lost 1 base and the J gene lost 5 bases, with 15 bases spanning the gap. Germline CDR1 and CDR2: LGHNA and YSLEER. The CDR3 sequence: CASSQGVHAFDEQYF. The CDR3 coding sequence is TGCGCCAGCAGCCAAGGGGTTCATGCGTTCGACGAGCAGTACTTC.

This clonotype has a count of ten or more. The chain couples TRBV5-1 to TRBJ1-3, with D possibly matching TRBD1 (5 bases). In germline, CDR1 is SGHRS, CDR2 YFSETQ. The CDR3 length is 16 residues. V was pared by 1 base and J by 0 bases, with 11 bases between. The CDR3 DNA sequence: TGCGCCAGCAGCTTGCCCGACAGACCCTCTGGAAACACCATATATTTT. Protein: CASSLPDRPSGNTIYF.

This chain joins TRBV6-5 and TRBJ1-1; the D is unclear. From germline, CDR1 is MNHEY and CDR2 SVGAGI. The CDR3 runs to 13 residues. The V and J ends lost 8 bases and 3 bases respectively, with 13 bases between them. The CDR3 DNA reads TGTGCCAGCCACTTACTATTTTACACTGAAGCTTTCTTT. Its translation is CASHLLFYTEAFF.

This clonotype was seen many times. The CDR3 region has the DNA TGCAGCGTTGATCACGGGGACTACGAGCAGTACTTC. It encodes CSVDHGDYEQYF. The rearrangement joins TRBV29-1 to TRBJ2-7, with D tentatively TRBD2 (5 bases). Germline V gene sequence: CDR1 SQVTM, CDR2 ANQGSEA. V lost 3 bases to trimming and J lost 3 bases, with 9 bases between them. The CDR3 totals 12 residues.

This clonotype was counted once. The CDR3 DNA reads TGTGCCAGCAGCTTTCTGGTAACCAGGCCGGGGAACACTGAAGCTTTCTTT. Protein product: CASSFLVTRPGNTEAFF. The chain is built from TRBV5-6 and TRBJ1-1; D unclear. The germline V gene encodes CDR1 SGHDT and CDR2 YYEEEE. V lost 2 bases to trimming and J lost 1 base, with 18 bases between them. The CDR3 covers 17 residues.

This clonotype was counted ten times or more. The rearrangement uses TRBV7-2 and TRBJ2-2, with TRBD1 matching over 8 bases. The CDR3 runs to 15 residues. The junction had 10 bases not matched to a gene; V was cut back by 5 bases and J by 8 bases. Germline assignment: CDR1 SGHTA and CDR2 FQGNSA. The CDR3 sequence is CASSTRTGTTGELFF. The DNA for the CDR3 is TGTGCCAGCAGCACCCGGACAGGGACGACTGGGGAGCTGTTTTTT.